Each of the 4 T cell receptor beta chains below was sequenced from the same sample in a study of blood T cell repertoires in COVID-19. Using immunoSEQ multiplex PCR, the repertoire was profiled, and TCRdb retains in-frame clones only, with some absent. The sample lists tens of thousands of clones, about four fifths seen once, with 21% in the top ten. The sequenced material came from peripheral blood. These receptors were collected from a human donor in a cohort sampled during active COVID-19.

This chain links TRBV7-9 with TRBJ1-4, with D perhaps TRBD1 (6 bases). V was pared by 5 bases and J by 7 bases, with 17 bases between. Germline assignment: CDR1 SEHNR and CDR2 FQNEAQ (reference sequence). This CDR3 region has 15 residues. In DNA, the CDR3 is TGTGCCAGCAGCGACCCAAGGGGGGGAGGTGAAAAACTGTTTTTT. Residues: CASSDPRGGGEKLFF.

This CDR3 is CASRATGPPLFF. The CDR3 nucleotides are TGTGCCAGCAGGGCTACAGGCCCGCCTCTGTTCTTC. The J gene is TRBJ2-1, the V gene TRBV11-2; a weak D match, TRBD1 (5 bases). The V and J ends lost 6 bases and 15 bases respectively, with 18 bases between them. Per the germline V gene, CDR1 is SGHAT and CDR2 is FQNNGV. The CDR3 is made up of 12 amino acids.

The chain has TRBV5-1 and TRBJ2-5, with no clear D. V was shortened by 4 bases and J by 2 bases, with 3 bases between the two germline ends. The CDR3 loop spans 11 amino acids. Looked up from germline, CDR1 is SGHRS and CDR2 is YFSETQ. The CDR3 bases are TGCGCCAGCAGCCCACAAGAGACCCAGTACTTC. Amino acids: CASSPQETQYF.

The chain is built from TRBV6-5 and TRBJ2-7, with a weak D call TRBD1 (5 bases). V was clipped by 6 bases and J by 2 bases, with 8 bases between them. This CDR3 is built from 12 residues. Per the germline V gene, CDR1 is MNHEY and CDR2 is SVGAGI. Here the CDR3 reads CASRGQTYEQYF. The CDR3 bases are TGTGCCAGCAGGGGGCAGACCTACGAGCAGTACTTC.